These 19 T cell receptor beta chains were all obtained from the same sample, sequenced in a study of blood T cell repertoires in COVID-19. Sequencing was performed with immunoSEQ multiplex PCR; in TCRdb, only in-frame clones are kept and a portion is missing. Counted here are over 150,000 clones, roughly 80% occurring once; the ten biggest clones make up around 1.7%. Specimen: peripheral blood. These receptors all stem from a man older than 75 with acute or convalescent COVID-19.

The chain combines TRBV5-6 with TRBJ2-7; TRBD1 matches at 12 bases. The CDR3 is 13 amino acids. The V segment lost 3 bases and the J segment 5 bases; nucleotides outside the gene matches: 0. Germline V gene sequence: CDR1 SGHDT, CDR2 YYEEEE. The CDR3 is CASSWDRGHEQYV. CDR3 sequence (DNA): TGTGCCAGCAGCTGGGACAGGGGGCACGAGCAGTACGTC.

This chain connects TRBV2 to TRBJ1-2, with 8 bases fitting TRBD1. The V segment lost 7 bases and the J segment 7 bases; nucleotides outside the gene matches: 8. The CDR3 has 13 residues. Germline V gene sequence: CDR1 SNHLY, CDR2 FYNNEI. The CDR3 sequence is CASTKDRVGGYTF. Here the CDR3 DNA reads TGTGCCAGCACCAAGGACAGGGTGGGTGGCTACACCTTC.

The chain has TRBV27 and TRBJ1-1; TRBD1 is a possible D gene (5 bases). CDR1 and CDR2 (germline): MNHEY, SMNVEV (reference sequence). V lost 2 bases to trimming and J lost 1 base, with 11 bases between them. The CDR3 totals 15 residues. The CDR3 region is CASSLDARGNTEAFF. CDR3 coding DNA: TGTGCCAGCAGTTTAGACGCAAGGGGGAACACTGAAGCTTTCTTT.

The chain is built from TRBV9 and TRBJ2-3, with unresolved D. Deletions cut 0 bases from V and 4 bases from J, with 9 bases between. Germline-derived CDR1 and CDR2 are SGDLS and YYNGEE. The CDR3 is made up of 14 amino acids. This CDR3 reads CASSVDVRADTQYF. In DNA, the CDR3 is TGTGCCAGCAGCGTAGATGTCCGAGCAGATACGCAGTATTTT.

The genes are TRBV30 and TRBJ2-7; D is unclear. CDR1 and CDR2 (germline): GTSNPN, SVGIG (reference sequence). V lost 0 bases, J lost 4 bases, and 10 bases lay in between. The CDR3 spans 13 residues. Here the CDR3 DNA reads TGTGCCTGGAGTGTCCCGAGGCTATACGAGCAGTACTTC. Amino acids: CAWSVPRLYEQYF.

The V gene is TRBV7-9, the J gene TRBJ2-5, with TRBD1 matching 8 bases. The length of the CDR3 is 17 residues. Germline V gene lookup returns CDR1 SEHNR and CDR2 FQNEAQ (reference sequence). The V and J ends lost 2 bases and 4 bases, in that order; junction bases with no gene match: 12. DNA for the CDR3: TGTGCCAGCAGCTTACAGGGGGCGAAGGTCCGCCCAGAGACCCAGTACTTC. It codes for CASSLQGAKVRPETQYF.

The genes are TRBV4-1 and TRBJ1-2, with D perhaps matching TRBD1 (5 bases). The CDR3 totals 13 residues. Germline V gene data show CDR1 as MGHRA and CDR2 as YSYEKL. V gave up 4 bases and J gave up 11 bases, with 17 bases separating them. CDR3 nucleotide sequence: TGCGCCAGCAGCCCTCTCCTCCCGGGACTTTACACCTTC. Translating it yields CASSPLLPGLYTF.

The chain is built from TRBV7-9 and TRBJ1-3; D perhaps matches TRBD1 (5 bases). CDR3 length: 14 amino acids. The germline CDR1 and CDR2 sequences are SEHNR and FQNEAQ (reference sequence). Trimming took off 3 bases at V and 8 bases at J, with 14 bases between the two ends. CDR3 sequence (DNA): TGTGCCAGCAGCTTTCCGGGGGAGAAGCACACCATATATTTT. This translates into CASSFPGEKHTIYF.

The chain uses TRBV10-3 and TRBJ2-7; 9 nucleotides align to TRBD1. Germline loops: CDR1 ENHRY, CDR2 SYGVKD. CDR3 length equals 14 residues. V shed 11 bases and J 5 bases; nucleotides not matched to a gene: 13. The CDR3 bases are TGTGCCGCCGGACCCGGGACAGGGACCAACGAGCAGTACTTC. Its protein product is CAAGPGTGTNEQYF.

The rearrangement joins TRBV18 to TRBJ1-3, with 9 bases identical to TRBD1. Germline values: CDR1 KGHSH, CDR2 LQKENI. The CDR3 is 16 amino acids. The V segment lost 0 bases and the J segment 3 bases; nucleotides outside the gene matches: 3. Here the CDR3 DNA reads TGTGCCAGCTCACCACCAGGGACAGGGCATGGAAACACCATATATTTT. As protein: CASSPPGTGHGNTIYF. The complete variable domain, with remaining parts taken from reference TRBV18 and TRBJ1-3, reads NAGVMQNPRHLVRRRGQEARLRCSPMKGHSHVYWYRQLPEEGLKFMVYLQKENIIDESGMPKERFSAEFPKEGPSILRIQQVVRGDSAAYFCASSPPGTGHGNTIYFGEGSWLTVV.

This clone was found a few times. The V call is TRBV19, the J call TRBJ1-5; D possibly corresponds to TRBD1 (5 bases). CDR1 LNHDA and CDR2 SQIVND come from the germline V gene (reference sequence). V lost 3 bases and J lost 0, with 9 bases in between. This CDR3 is built from 15 residues. CDR3 nucleotide sequence: TGTGCCAGTAGTATGGGGCCCTATAGCAATCAGCCCCAGCATTTT. Amino acid sequence: CASSMGPYSNQPQHF.

The chain links TRBV6-5 to TRBJ1-2, with 8 bases identical to TRBD1. CDR1 is MNHEY, CDR2 SVGAGI, per germline. After removal of 6 bases from V and 5 bases from J, the junction contained 8 bases not matched to a gene. The CDR3 covers 14 residues. This chain's CDR3 is CASRENTGGYGYTF. In DNA, the CDR3 is TGTGCCAGCAGGGAGAATACAGGGGGGTATGGCTACACCTTC.

The chain employs TRBV7-9 and TRBJ2-7, with 12 bases fitting TRBD1. V lost 8 bases to trimming and J lost 7 bases; unmatched junction nucleotides: 12. The CDR3 is made up of 15 amino acids. Germline CDR1 reads SEHNR; CDR2 reads FQNEAQ (reference sequence). This chain's CDR3 is CASGPTGTGGREQYF. As DNA, the CDR3 is TGTGCCAGCGGCCCGACCGGGACAGGGGGCCGGGAGCAGTACTTC.

The CDR3 DNA sequence: TGCGCCAGCAGCCCAAGACTAGCGGGGGTCACGCAGTATTTT. Translation gives CASSPRLAGVTQYF. V gene TRBV5-1 combines with J gene TRBJ2-3; 12 bases align to TRBD2. The CDR3 is 14 amino acids. Looked up from germline, CDR1 is SGHRS and CDR2 is YFSETQ. Losses at the gene ends were 4 bases for V and 9 bases for J; bases not matched to a gene: 6.

This clone was recorded only once. The rearrangement joins TRBV27 to TRBJ1-4; possibly TRBD1 for D (5 bases). The V end was cut by 6 bases, the J end by 4 bases, with 12 bases between. The CDR3 loop spans 14 amino acids. CDR1 is MNHEY and CDR2 is SMNVEV in the germline V gene (reference sequence). CDR3 bases: TGTGCCAGCAGGAGACAGAATGGTAATGAAAAACTGTTTTTT. Protein sequence: CASRRQNGNEKLFF.

The rearrangement links TRBV1 to TRBJ1-1. TRBV1 has pseudogene status. The CDR3 loop spans 14 amino acids. The CDR3 sequence: CTSSQLPWTLEAFF. CDR3 nucleotide sequence: TGCACCAGCAGCCAACTCCCTTGGACTTTGGAAGCTTTCTTT.

The chain has TRBV28 and TRBJ2-4; 7 bases are shared with TRBD2. Trimming removed 6 bases from V and 6 bases from J; junction bases left unmatched: 11. CDR3 length: 15 amino acids. CDR1 is MDHEN and CDR2 is SYDVKM in the germline V gene. The CDR3 sequence is CASRPSWRGINIQYF. The CDR3 region has the DNA TGTGCCAGCAGACCCTCGTGGCGGGGGATAAACATTCAGTACTTC.

The count of this clone is one. V gene TRBV28 combines with J gene TRBJ1-5, with D possibly being TRBD1 (5 bases). The CDR3 consists of 13 residues. Trimming took 1 base from V and 11 from J, leaving 12 bases between them. In germline, CDR1 is MDHEN, CDR2 SYDVKM. CDR3 DNA: TGTGCCAGCAGTTTATCTTCCGGCAGGGCCCAGCATTTT. It specifies CASSLSSGRAQHF.

The genes are TRBV6-5 and TRBJ1-4; D not certain. Trimming took 6 bases from V and 8 from J, leaving 13 bases between them. CDR1 and CDR2 from the germline V gene are MNHEY and SVGAGI. The CDR3 loop spans 13 amino acids. Written as DNA, the CDR3 is TGTGCCAGCAGCACCCGAGCGGTAGAAAAACTGTTTTTT. Translating it yields CASSTRAVEKLFF.